Only one count was recorded for the clone carrying this T cell receptor beta chain. This record comes from a study of T cell responses to AZD1222 COVID-19 vaccine. The data were produced by immunoSEQ multiplex PCR, yet TCRdb's version contains in-frame clones alone and is incomplete. This table holds tens of thousands of clones, roughly 90% found once. V gave up 4 bases and J gave up 3 bases; unmatched junction bases: 10. This CDR3 is 17 amino acids long. In germline, CDR1 is SGHNT, CDR2 YYREEE (reference sequence). The chain employs TRBV5-4 and TRBJ1-1, with 12 bases aligning to TRBD1. This TCR derives from an adult in good health. Specimen: peripheral blood, collected on day 0 of AZD1222 vaccination. Written as DNA, the CDR3 is TGTGCCAGCAGCCGTCCCGGGACAGGGGGCGCGGACACTGAAGCTTTCTTT. Translated: CASSRPGTGGADTEAFF.